This TCR beta chain was obtained from a study of Graves' ophthalmopathy and Graves' hyperthyroidism. In germline, CDR1 is SGHDN, CDR2 FVKESK. The CDR3 runs to 16 residues. The V and J ends lost 5 bases and 3 bases respectively, with 20 bases between them. This clonotype was seen a handful of times. The study amplified TCR beta CDR3 regions using RNA transcripts. RT-PCR with HTBI primers came first, then second-round multiplex PCR. TCRdb recomputed calls from the multiplex PCR reads with MiXCR, one row per CDR3 protein. Altogether around 1.1 million distinct CDR3 sequences are present, about two fifths being singletons, with the ten largest covering around 10%.

The sequenced material came from peripheral blood or thyroid tissue (not recorded which). This clonotype originated in an adult man with Graves' hyperthyroidism. The V and J genes are TRBV14 and TRBJ2-7, with D possibly TRBD1 on 6 matching bases. The CDR3: CASSTGQKVNRYEQYF. CDR3 DNA sequence: TGTGCCAGCAGCACCGGACAGAAGGTAAACCGCTACGAGCAGTACTTC.